This T cell receptor (beta chain) was recorded in a study of OX40 agonist ivuxolimab in advanced cancers. Findings and caveats of the study: CD8+ T cells averaged more expanded clones than CD4+.

As regards this clone: Its antigen is currently unknown.

Profiling relied on immunoSEQ multiplex PCR, and the TCRdb table lists in-frame clones only, not all of them. The data hold over 55,000 clones, with approximately 90% observed a single time. The CDR3 consists of 13 residues. CDR1 and CDR2 (germline): KGHSH, LQKENI. The junction had 6 bases not matched to a gene; V was cut back by 3 bases and J by 8 bases. The receptor was derived from an adult with an advanced solid tumor such as melanoma, head and neck, liver or kidney cancer. Sample: CD4+ or CD8+ T cells sorted from blood, taken in a trial of the OX40 agonist ivuxolimab. The rearrangement joins TRBV18 to TRBJ1-2; 7 bases fit TRBD1. DNA of the CDR3: TGTGCCAGCTCACCTTCGGGACAGCAGGGCTACACCTTC. Translation gives CASSPSGQQGYTF.